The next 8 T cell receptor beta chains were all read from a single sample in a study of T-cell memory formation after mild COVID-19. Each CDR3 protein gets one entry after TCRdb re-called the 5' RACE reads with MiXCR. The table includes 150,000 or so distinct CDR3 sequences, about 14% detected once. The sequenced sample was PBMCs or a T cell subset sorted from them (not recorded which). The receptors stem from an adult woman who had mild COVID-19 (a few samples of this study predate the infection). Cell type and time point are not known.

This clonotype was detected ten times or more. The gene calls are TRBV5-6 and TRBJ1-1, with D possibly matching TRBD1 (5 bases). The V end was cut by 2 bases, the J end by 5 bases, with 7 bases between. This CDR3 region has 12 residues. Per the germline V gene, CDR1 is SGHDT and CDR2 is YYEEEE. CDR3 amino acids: CASSLRGTEAFF. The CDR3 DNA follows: TGTGCCAGCAGCTTAAGGGGTACTGAAGCTTTCTTT.

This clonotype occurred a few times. The CDR3 is CASSLAVGTGSYEQYF. The DNA of the CDR3 is TGTGCCAGCAGCTTAGCCGTGGGGACAGGCTCCTACGAGCAGTACTTC. The chain uses TRBV7-2 and TRBJ2-7, with 8 bases identical to TRBD1. This CDR3 is built from 16 residues. Germline trimming cut 0 bases from V and 0 bases from J; bases unmatched to any gene: 4. Looked up from germline, CDR1 is SGHTA and CDR2 is FQGNSA.

CDR3 sequence (DNA): TGTGCCAGCAGCCTAGACCAGACAGGGGATCAGCCCCAGCATTTT. This gives the protein CASSLDQTGDQPQHF. The V call is TRBV4-2, the J call TRBJ1-5; 8 bases align to TRBD1. Looked up from germline, CDR1 is LGHNA and CDR2 is YNFKEQ. The CDR3 spans 15 residues. After removal of 4 bases from V and 5 bases from J, the junction contained 7 bases not matched to a gene.

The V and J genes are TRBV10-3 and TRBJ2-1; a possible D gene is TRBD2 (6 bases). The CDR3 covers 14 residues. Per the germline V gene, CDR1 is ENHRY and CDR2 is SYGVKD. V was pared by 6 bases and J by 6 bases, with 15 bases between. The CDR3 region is CAIRAGPEGNEQFF. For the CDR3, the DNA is TGTGCCATCAGGGCAGGCCCGGAGGGCAATGAGCAGTTCTTC.

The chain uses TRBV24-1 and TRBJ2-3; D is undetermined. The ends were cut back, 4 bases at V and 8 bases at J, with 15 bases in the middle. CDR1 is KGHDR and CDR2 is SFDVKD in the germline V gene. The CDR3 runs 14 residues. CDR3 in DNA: TGTGCCACCAGTGACCTCTTGGCCCCGGGTACGCAGTATTTT. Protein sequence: CATSDLLAPGTQYF.

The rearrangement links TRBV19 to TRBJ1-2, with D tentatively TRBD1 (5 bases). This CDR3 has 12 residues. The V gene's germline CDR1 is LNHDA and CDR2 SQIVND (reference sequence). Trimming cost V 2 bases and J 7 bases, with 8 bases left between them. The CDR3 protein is CASSIRGFGYTF. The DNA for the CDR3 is TGTGCCAGTAGTATAAGGGGATTTGGCTACACCTTC.

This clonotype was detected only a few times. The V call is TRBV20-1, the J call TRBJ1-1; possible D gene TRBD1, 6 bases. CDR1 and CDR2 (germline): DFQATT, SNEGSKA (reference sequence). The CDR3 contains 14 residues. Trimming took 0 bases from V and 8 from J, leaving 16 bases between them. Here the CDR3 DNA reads TGCAGTGCTAGAGAGTACCCGGACAGTTCCGAAGCTTTCTTT. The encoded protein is CSAREYPDSSEAFF.

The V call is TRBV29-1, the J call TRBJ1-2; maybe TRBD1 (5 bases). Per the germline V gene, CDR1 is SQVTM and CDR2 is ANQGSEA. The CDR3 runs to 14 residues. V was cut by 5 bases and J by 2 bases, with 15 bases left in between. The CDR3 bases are TGCAGCGTTTCCGGGACGGCCACAAACTATGGCTACACCTTC. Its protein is CSVSGTATNYGYTF.